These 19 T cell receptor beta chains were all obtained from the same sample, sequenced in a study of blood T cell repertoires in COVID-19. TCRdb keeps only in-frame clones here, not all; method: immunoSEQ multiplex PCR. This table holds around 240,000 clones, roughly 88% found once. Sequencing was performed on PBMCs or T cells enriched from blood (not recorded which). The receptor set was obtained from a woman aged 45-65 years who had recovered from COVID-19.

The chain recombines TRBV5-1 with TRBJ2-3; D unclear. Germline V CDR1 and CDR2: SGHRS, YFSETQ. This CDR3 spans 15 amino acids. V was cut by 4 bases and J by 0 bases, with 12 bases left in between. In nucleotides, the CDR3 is TGCGCCAGCAGCGCCCAGGTTACCAGCACAGATACGCAGTATTTT. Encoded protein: CASSAQVTSTDTQYF.

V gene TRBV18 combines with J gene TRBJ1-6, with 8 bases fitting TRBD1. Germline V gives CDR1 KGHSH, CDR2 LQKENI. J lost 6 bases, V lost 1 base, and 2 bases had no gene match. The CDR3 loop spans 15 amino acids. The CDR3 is CASSPRQGFNSPLHF. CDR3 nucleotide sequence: TGTGCCAGCTCACCACGACAGGGGTTTAATTCACCCCTCCACTTT.

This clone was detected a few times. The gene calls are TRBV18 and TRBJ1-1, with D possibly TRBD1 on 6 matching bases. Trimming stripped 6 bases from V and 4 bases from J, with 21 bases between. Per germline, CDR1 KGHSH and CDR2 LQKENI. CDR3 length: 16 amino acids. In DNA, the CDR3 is TGTGCCAGCTCGCAGGGGACGGGCACTTTGGGCACTGAAGCTTTCTTT. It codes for CASSQGTGTLGTEAFF.

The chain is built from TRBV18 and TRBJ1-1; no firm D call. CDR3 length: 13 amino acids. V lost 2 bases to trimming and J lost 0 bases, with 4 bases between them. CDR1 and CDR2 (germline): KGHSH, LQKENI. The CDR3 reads CASSPGLNTEAFF. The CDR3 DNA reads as TGTGCCAGCTCACCAGGGCTGAACACTGAAGCTTTCTTT. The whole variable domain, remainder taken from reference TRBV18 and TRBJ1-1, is NAGVMQNPRHLVRRRGQEARLRCSPMKGHSHVYWYRQLPEEGLKFMVYLQKENIIDESGMPKERFSAEFPKEGPSILRIQQVVRGDSAAYFCASSPGLNTEAFFGQGTRLTVV.

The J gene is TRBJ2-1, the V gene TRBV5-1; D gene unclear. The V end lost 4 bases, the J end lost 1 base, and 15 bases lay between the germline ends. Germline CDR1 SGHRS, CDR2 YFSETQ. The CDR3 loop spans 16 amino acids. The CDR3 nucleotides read TGCGCCAGCAGCAAGGTCCCGGGTTTTTCCTACAATGAGCAGTTCTTC. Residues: CASSKVPGFSYNEQFF.

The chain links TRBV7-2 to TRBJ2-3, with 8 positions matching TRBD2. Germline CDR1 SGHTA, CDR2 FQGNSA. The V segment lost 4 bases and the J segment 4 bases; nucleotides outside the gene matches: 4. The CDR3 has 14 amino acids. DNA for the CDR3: TGTGCCAGCAGCTCCGGCGGGGGGCCAGATACGCAGTATTTT. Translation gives CASSSGGGPDTQYF.

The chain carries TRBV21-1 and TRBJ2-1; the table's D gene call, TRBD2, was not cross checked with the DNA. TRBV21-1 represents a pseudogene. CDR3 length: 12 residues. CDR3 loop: CGDAVAGNEQFF. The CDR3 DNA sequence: TGTGGGGATGCAGTGGCGGGCAATGAGCAGTTCTTC.

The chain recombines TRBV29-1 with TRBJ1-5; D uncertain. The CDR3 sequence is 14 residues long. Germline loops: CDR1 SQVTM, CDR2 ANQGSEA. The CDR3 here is CRGRLIESGQPQHF. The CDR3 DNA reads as TGCAGGGGGAGGTTGATTGAGTCGGGTCAGCCCCAGCATTTT.

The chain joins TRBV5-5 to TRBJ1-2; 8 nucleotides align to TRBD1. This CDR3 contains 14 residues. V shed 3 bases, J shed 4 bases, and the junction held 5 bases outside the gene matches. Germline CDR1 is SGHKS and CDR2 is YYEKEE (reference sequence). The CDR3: CASSSRTGSYGYTF. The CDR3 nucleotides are TGTGCCAGCAGCTCCCGGACAGGGAGCTATGGCTACACCTTC.

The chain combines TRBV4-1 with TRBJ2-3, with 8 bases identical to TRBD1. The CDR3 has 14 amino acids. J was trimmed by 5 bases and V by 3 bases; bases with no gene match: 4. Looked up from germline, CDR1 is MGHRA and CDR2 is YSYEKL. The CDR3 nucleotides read TGCGCCAGCAGCCATGCTACAGGGGGAGATACGCAGTATTTT. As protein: CASSHATGGDTQYF.

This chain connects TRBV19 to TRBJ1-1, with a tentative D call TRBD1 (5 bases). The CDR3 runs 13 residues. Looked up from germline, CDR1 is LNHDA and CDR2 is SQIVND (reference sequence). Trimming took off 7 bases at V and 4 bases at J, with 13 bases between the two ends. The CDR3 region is CASMIGRATEAFF. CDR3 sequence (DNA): TGTGCCAGTATGATCGGCAGGGCCACTGAAGCTTTCTTT.

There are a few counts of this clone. Written as DNA, the CDR3 is TGTGCCAGCAGCTTGTCTACTCGTCAGGGGCTGGGCTACGAGCAGTACTTC. This sequence encodes CASSLSTRQGLGYEQYF. V and J are TRBV28 and TRBJ2-7; possibly TRBD1 for D (6 bases). The V gene's germline CDR1 is MDHEN and CDR2 SYDVKM. The CDR3 sequence is 17 residues long. V lost 6 bases to trimming and J lost 3 bases, with 24 bases between them.

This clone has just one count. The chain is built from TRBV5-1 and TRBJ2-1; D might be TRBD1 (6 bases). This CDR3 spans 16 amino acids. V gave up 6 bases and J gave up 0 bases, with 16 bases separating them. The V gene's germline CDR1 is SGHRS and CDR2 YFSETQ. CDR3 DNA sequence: TGCGCCAGCATACCCGACAGGCGCAGCTCCTACAATGAGCAGTTCTTC. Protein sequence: CASIPDRRSSYNEQFF.

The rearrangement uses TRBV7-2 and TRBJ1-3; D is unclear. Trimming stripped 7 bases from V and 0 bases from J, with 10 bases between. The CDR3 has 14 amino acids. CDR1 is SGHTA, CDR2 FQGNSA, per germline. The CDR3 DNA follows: TGTGCCAGCACCCCGGGGAGCTCTGGAAACACCATATATTTT. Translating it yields CASTPGSSGNTIYF.

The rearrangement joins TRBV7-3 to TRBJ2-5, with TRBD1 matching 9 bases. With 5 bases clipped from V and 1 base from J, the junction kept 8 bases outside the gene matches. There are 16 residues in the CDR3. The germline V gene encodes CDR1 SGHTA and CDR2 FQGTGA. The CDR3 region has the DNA TGTGCCAGCAGCCCGGGGACAGGGTCCAGCCAAGAGACCCAGTACTTC. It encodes CASSPGTGSSQETQYF. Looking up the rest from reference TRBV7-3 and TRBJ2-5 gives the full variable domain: GAGVSQTPSNKVTEKGKYVELRCDPISGHTALYWYRQSLGQGPEFLIYFQGTGAADDSGLPNDRFFAVRPEGSVSTLKIQRTERGDSAVYLCASSPGTGSSQETQYFGPGTRLLVL.

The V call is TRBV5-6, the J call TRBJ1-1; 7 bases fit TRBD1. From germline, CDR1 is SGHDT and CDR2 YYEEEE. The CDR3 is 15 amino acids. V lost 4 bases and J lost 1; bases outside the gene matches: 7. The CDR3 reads CASSRRGGANTEAFF. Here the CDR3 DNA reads TGTGCCAGCAGCCGTCGAGGGGGCGCGAACACTGAAGCTTTCTTT.

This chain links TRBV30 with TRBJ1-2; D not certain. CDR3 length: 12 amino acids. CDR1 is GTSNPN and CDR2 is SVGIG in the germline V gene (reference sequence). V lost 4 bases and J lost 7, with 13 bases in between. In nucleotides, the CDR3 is TGTGCCTGGACCGGGGTCTCCTTTGGCTACACCTTC. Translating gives CAWTGVSFGYTF.

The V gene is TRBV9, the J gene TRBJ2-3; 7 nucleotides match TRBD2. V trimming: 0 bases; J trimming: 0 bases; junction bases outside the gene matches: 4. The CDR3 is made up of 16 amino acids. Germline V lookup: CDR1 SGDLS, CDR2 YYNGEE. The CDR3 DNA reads TGTGCCAGCAGCGTAGTGGGCGGGAGAAGCACAGATACGCAGTATTTT. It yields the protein CASSVVGGRSTDTQYF.

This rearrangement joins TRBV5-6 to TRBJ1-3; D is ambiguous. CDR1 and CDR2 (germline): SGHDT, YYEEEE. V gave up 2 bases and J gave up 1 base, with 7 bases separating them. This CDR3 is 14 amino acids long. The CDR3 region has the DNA TGTGCCAGCAGCTTCGGGAGATCTGGAAACACCATATATTTT. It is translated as CASSFGRSGNTIYF.